This is a list of T cell receptor beta chains from one sample in a study of T cells after yellow fever vaccination. Each CDR3 protein is one row after TCRdb ran MiXCR on the 5' RACE reads. The sample has hundreds of thousands of distinct CDR3 sequences; roughly 12% are singletons. The specimen was PBMCs, collected on the day of the yellow fever booster vaccination. These receptors were obtained from a young man who received the YFV17D yellow fever vaccine. The CDR3 runs from the conserved cysteine through the conserved F or W. D genes are given only for firm matches. Size values are once, few and many counts, or a class for expanded clones, and some rows have none.

V gene	D gene	J gene	clone size	CDR3 DNA	CDR3 protein
TRBV28	-	TRBJ1-6	-	TGTGCCAGCAGTCCTACAGGGCATGTGTCACCCCTCCACTTT	CASSPTGHVSPLHF
TRBV20-1	TRBD1	TRBJ1-1	-	TGCAGTGCTCCCGAGACAGGGCGGACTGAAGCTTTCTTT	CSAPETGRTEAFF
TRBV15	-	TRBJ2-5	-	TGTGCCACCAGCAGAGATCAAGGGGTAGTGACCCAGTACTTC	CATSRDQGVVTQYF
TRBV5-1	-	TRBJ1-2	-	TGCGCCAGCACCCAAGGAGGGATAACTAACTATGGCTACACCTTC	CASTQGGITNYGYTF
TRBV6-1	-	TRBJ1-2	few	TGTGCCAGCAGTGAAGGGACGGTGTATGGCTACACCTTC	CASSEGTVYGYTF
TRBV28	-	TRBJ2-7	many	TGTGCCAGCTCCCGGCGGGCACTCGACGAGCAGTACTTC	CASSRRALDEQYF
TRBV20-1	-	TRBJ2-4	-	TGCAGTGCTAGAGATCTTGTCAGGGACTTCTTC	CSARDLVRDFF
TRBV20-1	-	TRBJ2-3	few	TGCAGTGCTGGGTCCCTAATAACTAGCACAGATACGCAGTATTTT	CSAGSLITSTDTQYF
TRBV19	-	TRBJ2-7	many	TGTGCCAGTAGTATAGGGGATGGCCCCTACGAGCAGTACTTC	CASSIGDGPYEQYF
TRBV18	TRBD2	TRBJ2-7	few	TGTGCCAGCTCACCTAGCGCGGGAGTACTCTACGAGCAGTACTTC	CASSPSAGVLYEQYF
TRBV9	-	TRBJ1-2	-	TGTGCCAGCAGCCAGATTCTCGGACGGACGAACTATGGCTACACCTTC	CASSQILGRTNYGYTF
TRBV5-1	-	TRBJ2-3	-	TGCGCCAGCAGCTTGGGCGCAGGATTTTTCACAGATACGCAGTATTTT	CASSLGAGFFTDTQYF
TRBV11-1	TRBD1	TRBJ1-3	few	TGTGCCAGCAGCTCCTCCGGGACAGGGCGAGGGTCTGGAAACACCATATATTTT	CASSSSGTGRGSGNTIYF
TRBV5-1	-	TRBJ2-2	few	TGCGCCAGCAAAGAGTCCGGGGAGCTGTTTTTT	CASKESGELFF
TRBV3-1	-	TRBJ2-7	-	TGTGCCAGCAGCCAAGATGACTATAGAGGCGAGCAGTACTTC	CASSQDDYRGEQYF
TRBV5-1	TRBD2	TRBJ2-1	many	TGCGCCAGCAGCTTTAGGACTAGCGGATACAATGAGCAGTTCTTC	CASSFRTSGYNEQFF
TRBV25-1	-	TRBJ2-1	-	TGTGCCAGCAGTGACGGGGGGCCCATCGAGCAGTTCTTC	CASSDGGPIEQFF
TRBV23-1	-	TRBJ2-7	-	TGTGTCAGCTGCCCGCAGGAACGCTACGAGCAGTACTTC	CVSCPQERYEQYF
TRBV5-1	-	TRBJ2-2	-	TGCGTCAGCAGCTCGCAGGGCACCGGGGAGCTGTTTTTT	CVSSSQGTGELFF
TRBV20-1	-	TRBJ2-1	many	TGCAGTGCTACTAAAGGGCTCGTCCCCGGAGGATTCAATGAGCAGTTCTTC	CSATKGLVPGGFNEQFF
TRBV20-1	-	TRBJ2-7	few	TGCAGTGCACCCCACTCGGAGCAGTACTTC	CSAPHSEQYF
TRBV18	-	TRBJ2-4	-	TGTGCCAGCTCACCTGGAGAGACCAAAAACATTCAGTACTTC	CASSPGETKNIQYF
TRBV7-9	TRBD1	TRBJ2-3	-	TGTGCCAGCAGCCGGGACAGTCAAATAGATACGCAGTATTTT	CASSRDSQIDTQYF
TRBV9	-	TRBJ1-3	-	TGTGCCAGCAGCGTAGTCGGGGAGGATGGAAACACCATATATTTT	CASSVVGEDGNTIYF
TRBV20-1	TRBD2	TRBJ2-1	few	TGCAGTGCTAGGAGAAACCCGAGCGGGAGATCCTACAATGAGCAGTTCTTC	CSARRNPSGRSYNEQFF
TRBV12-3/TRBV12-4	-	TRBJ1-1	-	TGTGCCAGCAATCCGAACACTGAAGCTTTCTTT	CASNPNTEAFF
TRBV5-5	TRBD2	TRBJ2-1	-	TGTGCCAGCAGCTTTGTACTAGCGGGAGGGGGTGAGCAGTTCTTC	CASSFVLAGGGEQFF
TRBV30	-	TRBJ2-7	-	TGTGCCTGGAGTCGCCCCAGGGGGGGGAAAACCTACGAGCAGTACTTC	CAWSRPRGGKTYEQYF
TRBV7-2	TRBD1	TRBJ2-1	many	TGTGCCAGCAGCTGGGGCAGGGGGTTATCCAATGAGCAGTTCTTC	CASSWGRGLSNEQFF
TRBV7-9	-	TRBJ1-5	-	TGTGCCAGCAGCTCTGGGACGGTAAGCAATCAGCCCCAGCATTTT	CASSSGTVSNQPQHF
TRBV12-3/TRBV12-4	-	TRBJ2-7	few	TGTGCCAGCAGTAGCGGGCCCCCCTACGAGCAGTACTTC	CASSSGPPYEQYF
TRBV12-3/TRBV12-4	-	TRBJ1-1	-	TGTGCCAGCATCCAAGACAGCCTCGAGGAAGCTTTCTTT	CASIQDSLEEAFF
TRBV4-3	-	TRBJ2-5	few	TGCGCCAGCAGCCAAGGCCCAACTAGGACCCAGTACTTC	CASSQGPTRTQYF
TRBV6-2/TRBV6-3	TRBD2	TRBJ2-1	-	TGTGCCAGCAGTTACCCCAGGACTAGCGGGAGATACAATGAGCAGTTCTTC	CASSYPRTSGRYNEQFF
TRBV4-3	TRBD1	TRBJ2-2	-	TGCGCCAGCAGCCAATTAATGGCAGGGGGCACCGGGGAGCTGTTTTTT	CASSQLMAGGTGELFF
TRBV7-9	TRBD2	TRBJ2-7	-	TGTGCCAGCACCTCAGCGGGAGTTATCTACGAGCAGTACTTC	CASTSAGVIYEQYF
TRBV2	TRBD2	TRBJ2-5	-	TGTGCCAGCAGTGCACCTAGCGGGAGGCAAGAGACCCAGTACTTC	CASSAPSGRQETQYF